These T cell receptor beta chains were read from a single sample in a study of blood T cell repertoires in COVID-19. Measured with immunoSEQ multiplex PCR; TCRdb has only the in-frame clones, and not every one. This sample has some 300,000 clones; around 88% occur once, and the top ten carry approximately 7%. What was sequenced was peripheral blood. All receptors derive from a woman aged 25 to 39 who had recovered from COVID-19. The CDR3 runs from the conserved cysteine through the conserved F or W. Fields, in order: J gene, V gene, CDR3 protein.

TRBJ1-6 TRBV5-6 CASRPAGNSPLHF
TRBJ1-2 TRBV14 CASSQDGVLGYTF
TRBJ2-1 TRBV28 CASSLGQLGEQFF
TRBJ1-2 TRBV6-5 CASSRDRDGYTF
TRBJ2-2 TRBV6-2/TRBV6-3 CASSQDRAVNTGELFF
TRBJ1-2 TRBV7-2 CASSLGGQRGYTF
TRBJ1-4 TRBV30 CAWNRGGDEKLFF
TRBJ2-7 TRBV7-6 CASSPLSQGGGEQYF
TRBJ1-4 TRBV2 CASSDARTATNEKLFF
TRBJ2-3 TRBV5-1 CASSFGASTDTQYF
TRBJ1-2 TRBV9 CASTPRAGNYGYTF
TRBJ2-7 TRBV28 CASSPRDGQSSYEQYF
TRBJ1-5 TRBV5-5 CASSRDTDQPQHF
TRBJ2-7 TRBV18 CASSPERGSSYEQYF
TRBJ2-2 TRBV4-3 CASSQDAGQGLNTGELFF
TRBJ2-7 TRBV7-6 CASSTGTSGYEQYF
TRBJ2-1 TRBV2 CASSSETGDNEQFF
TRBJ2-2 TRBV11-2 CASSRAGVVGELFF
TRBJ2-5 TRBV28 CASRTPWTQYF
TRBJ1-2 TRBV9 CASSGRTGKGYGYTF
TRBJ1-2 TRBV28 CASSLGQDTYGYTF
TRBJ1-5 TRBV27 CASSYSRGESNQPQHF
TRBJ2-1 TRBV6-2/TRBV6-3 CASSGRLAGGQGSYNEQFF
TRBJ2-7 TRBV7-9 CASSAGQGPSYEQYF
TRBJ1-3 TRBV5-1 CASRYSGSGNTIYF
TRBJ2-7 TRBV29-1 CSVRWGDEQYF
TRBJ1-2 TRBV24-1 CATSDLKGAGGYTF